Below, 15 T cell receptor beta chains from the same sample are listed, as sequenced in a study of response to subunit inactivated influenza vaccine. MiXCR, run by TCRdb on the RT-PCR reads, gives a single entry per CDR3 protein. The table includes about 700,000 distinct CDR3 sequences, 13% to 15% detected once. Sequencing was performed on PBMCs from blood, taken approximately 15 days before vaccination. The receptors stem from a man aged 50 or older who received an inactivated influenza vaccine.

This clonotype was observed a handful of times. The chain combines TRBV12-3 or TRBV12-4 with TRBJ2-5; a possible D gene is TRBD2 (5 bases). The CDR3 has 13 residues. Trimming shortened V by 9 bases and J by 5 bases, and 16 bases separated the two germline ends. Here the CDR3 reads CASSSGMVETQYF. CDR3 nucleotide sequence: TGTGCCAGTTCATCGGGGATGGTGGAGACCCAGTACTTC.

This clonotype was observed a few times. The V call is TRBV5-1, the J call TRBJ1-4; D possibly corresponds to TRBD1 (6 bases). The V end lost 0 bases, the J end lost 3 bases, and 12 bases lay between the germline ends. Looked up from germline, CDR1 is SGHRS and CDR2 is YFSETQ. This CDR3 is 16 amino acids long. The CDR3 DNA is TGCGCCAGCAGCTTGGCCCTGACAGGCCCTAATGAAAAACTGTTTTTT. Translated, it gives CASSLALTGPNEKLFF.

This clonotype appeared many times. The V gene is TRBV3-1, the J gene TRBJ2-7; 10 nucleotides line up with TRBD2. The CDR3 sequence is 16 residues long. With 0 bases clipped from V and 1 base from J, the junction kept 3 bases outside the gene matches. Germline assignment: CDR1 LGHDT and CDR2 YNNKEL (reference sequence). The CDR3 region is CASSQDWTSGSYEQYF. The CDR3 DNA follows: TGTGCCAGCAGCCAAGATTGGACTAGCGGATCCTACGAGCAGTACTTC.

V and J are TRBV12-3 or TRBV12-4 and TRBJ1-1; D call uncertain. Between the trimmed V and J ends, which lost 5 bases and 4 bases, there was a span of 5 bases. This CDR3 comprises 11 residues. The CDR3 nucleotides are TGTGCCAGCAGTATCGCCACTGAAGCTTTCTTT. As protein: CASSIATEAFF.

The CDR3 sequence is CASSPAWGETQYF. The CDR3 nucleotides read TGTGCCAGCAGCCCGGCTTGGGGGGAGACCCAGTACTTC. The chain recombines TRBV7-2 with TRBJ2-5; either TRBD1 or TRBD2 may supply D (5 bases each). The germline gives CDR1 SGHTA, CDR2 FQGNSA. V was cut by 5 bases and J by 5 bases, with 12 bases left in between. This CDR3 is 13 amino acids long.

This chain uses TRBV25-1 with TRBJ2-1, with a possible D match to TRBD2 (5 bases). Looked up from germline, CDR1 is MGHDK and CDR2 is SYGVNS. The CDR3 contains 16 residues. V lost 3 bases to trimming and J lost 8 bases, with 20 bases between them. The CDR3 coding sequence is TGTGCCAGCAGTGACGGGATGTTGTGGAGCCAGGATGAGCAGTTCTTC. Its protein product is CASSDGMLWSQDEQFF.

The chain has TRBV6-2 or TRBV6-3 and TRBJ2-7; D is possibly TRBD1 (6 bases). Trimming took 2 bases from V and 1 from J, leaving 12 bases between them. This CDR3 region has 15 residues. Germline V gene data show CDR1 as MNHEY and CDR2 as SVGEGT. For the CDR3, the DNA is TGTGCCAGCAGTTACCCAGGACAGCTATCCTACGAGCAGTACTTC. It is translated as CASSYPGQLSYEQYF.

V is TRBV14 and J is TRBJ2-5; 8 nucleotides match TRBD1. The germline gives CDR1 SGHDN, CDR2 FVKESK. The CDR3 length is 15 residues. The trim removed 4 bases at V and 1 base at J, leaving 5 bases unmatched. The CDR3 DNA reads TGTGCCAGCAGCCGGGGGACAGGCAGCCAAGAGACCCAGTACTTC. It is translated as CASSRGTGSQETQYF.

Concerning this clonotype: One junction end does not reproduce the germline sequence, and a read error may be involved. This sequence joins TRBV20-1 and TRBJ2-7; 14 bases align to TRBD2. CDR3 length: 13 amino acids. Per the germline V gene, CDR1 is DFQATT and CDR2 is SNEGSKA (reference sequence). The CDR3 DNA sequence: TGCAGTGGTAGACTAGCGGGAGGGAGGGAGCAGTACTTC. This sequence encodes CSGRLAGGREQYF.

The CDR3 bases are TGCGCCAGCAGCTTGGCTTTTGGAATGAACACTGAAGCTTTCTTT. This codes for CASSLAFGMNTEAFF. The V call is TRBV5-1, the J call TRBJ1-1; D is unresolved. The CDR3 is 15 residues long. Trimming removed 0 bases from V and 0 bases from J, with 9 bases in between. Germline V gene sequence: CDR1 SGHRS, CDR2 YFSETQ. The full variable domain, completed using reference TRBV5-1 and TRBJ1-1, is KAGVTQTPRYLIKTRGQQVTLSCSPISGHRSVSWYQQTPGQGLQFLFEYFSETQRNKGNFPGRFSGRQFSNSRSEMNVSTLELGDSALYLCASSLAFGMNTEAFFGQGTRLTVV.

V gene TRBV18 combines with J gene TRBJ2-3; D not certain. Germline CDR1 reads KGHSH; CDR2 reads LQKENI. V was trimmed by 0 bases and J by 3 bases, leaving 7 bases between them. The CDR3 runs to 14 residues. CDR3 residues: CASSPPVITDTQYF. In DNA, the CDR3 is TGTGCCAGCTCACCACCGGTGATAACAGATACGCAGTATTTT.

This chain joins TRBV5-6 and TRBJ2-6; D is undetermined. V was clipped by 1 base and J by 1 base, with 12 bases between them. This CDR3 has 17 residues. CDR1 and CDR2 (germline): SGHDT, YYEEEE. For the CDR3, the DNA is TGTGCCAGCAGCTTGCGGGTTGACAAATCTGGGGCCAACGTCCTGACTTTC. It specifies CASSLRVDKSGANVLTF.

This clonotype was found a few times. The chain is built from TRBV20-1 and TRBJ1-5; 7 bases match TRBD1. V trimming: 6 bases; J trimming: 2 bases; junction bases outside the gene matches: 10. The CDR3 totals 15 residues. Germline-derived CDR1 and CDR2 are DFQATT and SNEGSKA (reference sequence). The CDR3: CSATTGEHRNQPQHF. The CDR3 bases are TGCAGTGCCACCACAGGGGAACATCGCAATCAGCCCCAGCATTTT.

In DNA form, the CDR3 reads TGTGCCAGCAGTACCCGGGCCGGGACCCAGCCCCAGCATTTT. Its translation: CASSTRAGTQPQHF. The chain employs TRBV12-3 or TRBV12-4 and TRBJ1-5, with TRBD1 as a possible D gene (5 bases). This CDR3 is 14 amino acids long. Trimming stripped 5 bases from V and 7 bases from J, with 15 bases between.

This clonotype has more than one count but fewer than ten. The J gene is TRBJ2-1, the V gene TRBV7-2; 7 bases fit TRBD2. With 6 bases clipped from V and 7 bases from J, the junction kept 9 bases outside the gene matches. The length of the CDR3 is 14 residues. In germline, CDR1 is SGHTA, CDR2 FQGNSA. CDR3 residues: CASRSAGVLNEQFF. CDR3 sequence (DNA): TGTGCCAGCAGGAGTGCGGGAGTCCTGAATGAGCAGTTCTTC.